A selection of T cell receptor beta chains follows, all from one sample in a study of cytomegalovirus exposure and HLA in healthy donors. Profiled with immunoSEQ multiplex PCR; TCRdb holds only in-frame clones, not every one. The data contain approximately 180,000 clones, around 79% of them singletons. Sequencing input: PBMCs. Receptor source: a woman aged 45-65 years in good health and CMV-seronegative. Each CDR3 is given with its conserved first and last residue. The size of a clone is reported for some rows only, either as once, few or many, or as a class for expanded clones.

CASSLNRGYYEQYF | NA | TRBV7-2
CASSERGGYSYEQYF | NA | TRBV6-1
CASSPRQGASYEQYF | NA | TRBV5-1
CASSRPATSHSYEQYF | NA | TRBV13
CASSLREGGELFF | NA | TRBV7-2
CASSLVITEAFF | few | TRBV7-9
CASSIALSGFGAGANVLTF | NA | TRBV19
CASSPLGEGGNQPQHF | NA | TRBV7-9
CATGFVAGGQSYEQYF | NA | TRBV10-3
CSVYHDRVNTGELFF | NA | TRBV29-1
CASSTTGSSNYGYTF | NA | TRBV19
CASSPGLVLSEQFF | NA | TRBV7-2
CASSFGLAATYYNEQFF | few | TRBV5-1
CASSIVGGSGSDTQYF | NA | TRBV19
CASSEVDRVGETQYF | NA | TRBV6-1
CASSLLGHGYTF | NA | TRBV28
CASSFPGQGREQYF | NA | TRBV7-2
CAKKDSLNTEAFF | NA | TRBV10-3
CASSRTGISGNTIYF | NA | TRBV6-1
CASSFSLAGGLEQFF | medium-sized | TRBV7-8
CASSENARTNQPQHF | NA | TRBV6-1
CASSPGHIRDTQYF | NA | TRBV7-9
CASSFSSDFQETQYF | NA | TRBV28
CASSGQAGGPDEQYF | many | TRBV6-1